This TCR beta chain was retrieved from a study of shared clonotypes between healthy human individuals. General study points: Estimated richness values were generally larger in naive subsets than in memory subsets.

The CDR3 has 14 amino acids. V was shortened by 2 bases and J by 2 bases, with 8 bases between the two germline ends. Germline V lookup: CDR1 KGHSH, CDR2 LQKENI. Concerning this clone itself: The antigen is not known.

The repertoire was sequenced with immunoSEQ multiplex PCR; TCRdb's copy has only in-frame clones and lacks some. The sample yields 1,400,000 or so clones, 98% seen once. V gene TRBV18 combines with J gene TRBJ2-3; no reliable D call. This sequence was found in a man younger than 40 in good health. The sample comprised naive CD4+ T cells sorted from blood. Subset indicated: CD45RA+ positively selected. The CDR3 reads CASSPAENTDTQYF. The CDR3 DNA is TGTGCCAGCTCACCAGCAGAAAACACAGATACGCAGTATTTT.